The 14 T cell receptor beta chains given below trace back to one sample, sequenced in a study of T cell responses to AZD1222 COVID-19 vaccine (dated by TCRdb to the early 2020s). This sample's time point label indicates: about 28 days (+/-7) after the second vaccine dose. The protocol used for the library was the immunoSEQ multiplex PCR assay. The table was pulled from immuneACCESS by TCRdb, which kept in-frame rearrangements only. Such tables lose some clones; where checked, under half of the loss comes from unresolved V genes, and the rest has no known cause. This sample lists tens of thousands of clones; about 93% were detected once. The ten largest clones take up around 3.2% of the sample. The sequencing used peripheral blood, collected 28 days after the second AZD1222 dose. These receptors all stem from an adult who received the AZD1222 COVID-19 vaccine.

The chain employs TRBV3-1 (or the pseudogene TRBV3-2) and TRBJ2-3; 14 nucleotides agree with TRBD2. The V and J ends lost 4 bases and 6 bases, in that order; junction bases with no gene match: 3. This CDR3 has 15 amino acids. The germline V gene encodes CDR1 LGHDT and CDR2 YNNKEL (reference sequence). CDR3 DNA: TGTGCCAGCAGCCGGACTAGCGGGGGGATGGATACGCAGTATTTT. Its protein is CASSRTSGGMDTQYF.

The rearrangement uses TRBV19 and TRBJ1-5, with D unclear. The CDR3 covers 15 residues. Germline V gene lookup returns CDR1 LNHDA and CDR2 SQIVND (reference sequence). V lost 3 bases, J lost 0 bases, and 9 bases lay in between. The CDR3 region is CASSIFRSSNQPQHF. CDR3 DNA: TGTGCCAGTAGTATCTTTAGGAGTAGCAATCAGCCCCAGCATTTT. Full variable domain (remainder filled in from reference TRBV19 and TRBJ1-5): DGGITQSPKYLFRKEGQNVTLSCEQNLNHDAMYWYRQDPGQGLRLIYYSQIVNDFQKGDIAEGYSVSREKKESFPLTVTSAQKNPTAFYLCASSIFRSSNQPQHFGDGTRLSIL.

Only one count was recorded for this clone. This chain joins TRBV7-2 and TRBJ2-2; 11 nucleotides agree with TRBD2. There are 16 residues in the CDR3. Trimming cost V 1 base and J 5 bases; bases outside gene matches: 3. CDR1 is SGHTA, CDR2 FQGNSA, per germline. CDR3 sequence (DNA): TGTGCCAGCAGCTTAGGACGACTAGCGGGGACCGGGGAGCTGTTTTTT. It yields the protein CASSLGRLAGTGELFF.

The V call is TRBV5-6, the J call TRBJ1-2, with D uncertain. Germline V gene sequence: CDR1 SGHDT, CDR2 YYEEEE. Trimming left V 1 base short and J 8 bases short, with 9 bases between. The CDR3 has 12 residues. In DNA, the CDR3 is TGTGCCAGCAGCTTGACCGGCGAAGGCTACACCTTC. It encodes CASSLTGEGYTF.

V usage is TRBV4-1 and J usage is TRBJ1-1; D is undetermined. Germline V gives CDR1 MGHRA, CDR2 YSYEKL. This CDR3 contains 15 residues. Trimming left V 0 bases short and J 6 bases short, with 14 bases between. The CDR3 coding sequence is TGCGCCAGCAGCCAAGAAAATGGTTTGGGTTCTGAAGCTTTCTTT. This codes for CASSQENGLGSEAFF.

The gene calls are TRBV6-2 or TRBV6-3 and TRBJ1-5, with 9 bases fitting TRBD1. The CDR3 sequence is 14 residues long. Germline CDR1 MNHEY, CDR2 SVGEGT. The J segment lost 3 bases and the V segment lost 5 bases, leaving 2 bases of the junction unmatched. The CDR3 nucleotides read TGTGCCAGCAGTCGGACAGGGGACAATCAGCCCCAGCATTTT. It yields the protein CASSRTGDNQPQHF.

The chain carries TRBV2 and TRBJ2-1; 10 bases match TRBD2. V shed 6 bases, J shed 9 bases, and the junction held 14 bases outside the gene matches. Germline loops: CDR1 SNHLY, CDR2 FYNNEI. The CDR3 loop spans 16 amino acids. The CDR3 DNA reads TGTGCCAGCAGGCGGTCTAGCGGGGGCCCGGGGGGTGAGCAGTTCTTC. It codes for CASRRSSGGPGGEQFF. The full variable domain, completed using reference TRBV2 and TRBJ2-1, is EPEVTQTPSHQVTQMGQEVILRCVPISNHLYFYWYRQILGQKVEFLVSFYNNEISEKSEIFDDQFSVERPDGSNFTLKIRSTKLEDSAMYFCASRRSSGGPGGEQFFGPGTRLTVL.

The chain links TRBV9 to TRBJ2-1; D is possibly TRBD1 (6 bases). Germline V gives CDR1 SGDLS, CDR2 YYNGEE. With 2 bases removed from V and 0 bases from J, the gap between germline ends came to 15 bases. This CDR3 contains 17 residues. The CDR3: CASSVGTTVLSYNEQFF. The CDR3 DNA sequence: TGTGCCAGCAGCGTTGGGACAACCGTCCTCTCCTACAATGAGCAGTTCTTC.

The chain has TRBV11-2 and TRBJ2-7, with D possibly TRBD2 on 6 matching bases. Per the germline V gene, CDR1 is SGHAT and CDR2 is FQNNGV. The CDR3 extends over 15 amino acids. Trimming left V 4 bases short and J 2 bases short, with 15 bases between. The chain's CDR3 is CASSSTKTRTYEQYF. CDR3 sequence (DNA): TGTGCCAGCAGCTCCACCAAGACTAGAACCTACGAGCAGTACTTC.

The V call is TRBV4-3, the J call TRBJ1-2, with D perhaps TRBD1 (5 bases). This CDR3 is 15 amino acids long. Trimming shortened V by 2 bases and J by 3 bases, and 13 bases separated the two germline ends. Germline V gene lookup returns CDR1 LGHNA and CDR2 YSLEER. Here the CDR3 reads CASSQLAGTDYGYTF. The CDR3 DNA sequence: TGCGCCAGCAGCCAATTGGCCGGGACGGACTATGGCTACACCTTC.

This clone appeared once. The rearrangement joins TRBV30 to TRBJ1-3, with D unclear. Germline V lookup: CDR1 GTSNPN, CDR2 SVGIG (reference sequence). The ends were cut back, 2 bases at V and 0 bases at J, with 20 bases in the middle. This CDR3 is built from 18 residues. The CDR3 loop reads CAWSQLLTSLASGNTIYF. DNA of the CDR3: TGTGCCTGGAGTCAGCTCCTCACCTCCTTGGCCTCTGGAAACACCATATATTTT.

This sequence joins TRBV9 and TRBJ1-2; D gene uncertain. There are 15 residues in the CDR3. From germline, CDR1 is SGDLS and CDR2 YYNGEE. V lost 0 bases to trimming and J lost 6 bases, with 15 bases between them. The CDR3 protein is CASSVGLGLSHGYTF. The CDR3 coding sequence is TGTGCCAGCAGCGTAGGTTTAGGACTCTCCCATGGCTACACCTTC.

This chain uses TRBV30 with TRBJ1-2, with D possibly being TRBD1 (5 bases). The germline V gene encodes CDR1 GTSNPN and CDR2 SVGIG (reference sequence). The CDR3 length is 16 residues. Trimming left V 1 base short and J 6 bases short, with 21 bases between. CDR3 sequence (DNA): TGTGCCTGGAGTGCCCCGTTTCAGGGAGGATGGAATGGCTACACCTTC. Its protein product is CAWSAPFQGGWNGYTF.

The rearrangement uses TRBV5-1 and TRBJ2-2; 7 bases agree with TRBD1. The CDR3 extends over 15 amino acids. Germline CDR1 reads SGHRS; CDR2 reads YFSETQ. V lost 4 bases and J lost 2; bases outside the gene matches: 5. In DNA form, the CDR3 reads TGCGCCAGCAGCCCCCGGGACAGTAACACCGGGGAGCTGTTTTTT. Translation gives CASSPRDSNTGELFF.